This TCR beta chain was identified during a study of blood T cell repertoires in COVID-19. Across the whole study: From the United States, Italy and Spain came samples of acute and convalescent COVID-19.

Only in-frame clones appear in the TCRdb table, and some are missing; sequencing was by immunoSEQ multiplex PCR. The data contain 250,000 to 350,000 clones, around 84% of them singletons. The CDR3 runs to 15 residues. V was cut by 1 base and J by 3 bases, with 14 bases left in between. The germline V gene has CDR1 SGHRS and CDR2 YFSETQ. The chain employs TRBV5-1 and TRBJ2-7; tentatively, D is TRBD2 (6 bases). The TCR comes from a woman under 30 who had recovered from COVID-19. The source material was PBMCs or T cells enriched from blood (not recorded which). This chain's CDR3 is CASSLTRDSIYEQYF. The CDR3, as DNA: TGCGCCAGCAGCTTGACCCGGGACTCGATCTACGAGCAGTACTTC.